The clone carrying this T cell receptor beta chain was counted only a few times. Its antigen remains unknown. The data stem from a study of regulatory T cells in long-lasting Graves disease. The authors built TCR beta libraries using iRepertoire HTBI primers and Arm-PCR of CDR3 regions. In the source study's methods: The study identified roughly 59 TRBV and approximately 15 TRBJ segments across samples. TCRdb analysed the multiplex PCR reads with MiXCR anew, one entry per CDR3 protein. The V and J calls were not made by the authors but by TCRdb's processing. Here the sample spans around 300,000 distinct CDR3 sequences, 22% being singletons. This sample's time point: persistent/refractory GD, antithyroid drugs over 5 years with positive TRAb. The TCR library was made from RNA extracted from PBMCs. Enrollment of patients was through an endocrinology department in Xi'an, China. Study observations and caveats: Since the sample size was small, accuracy may have been reduced. Newly diagnosed Graves' patients had higher TCR diversity than persistent ones.

The V and J ends lost 0 bases and 7 bases respectively, with 7 bases between them. There are 12 residues in the CDR3. Germline CDR1 reads MNHNS; CDR2 reads SASEGT. The specimen was peripheral blood mononuclear cells (PBMCs), collected when the disease was refractory, from a patient treated with antithyroid drugs. This clonotype was obtained from a female donor with Graves disease. The rearrangement uses TRBV6-1 and TRBJ2-7; D remains ambiguous. The DNA for the CDR3 is TGTGCCAGCAGTGAAGCATTGTGGGAGCAGTACTTC. This sequence encodes CASSEALWEQYF.